This T cell receptor beta chain emerged from a study of blood T cell repertoires in COVID-19 (dated by TCRdb to 2020 to 2021). Describing the broader study: The collaborator samples originated in the United States, Italy and Spain and spanned the acute and convalescent phases of COVID-19. The sample metadata nearly always contained a de-identified subject ID, COVID-19 status, age in years and sex. The material from the prospective study consisted of cDNA or gDNA derived from T cells, B-cell-depleted T cells, or PBMCs. Where available, HLA class I and class II types were taken from metadata supplied by the sample provider and were not determined by assay-based typing. The dataset comprised deeply sampled blood TCRbeta repertoires from subjects exposed to, actively infected with, or recovered from COVID-19. A freely available public database, intended as a resource for researchers studying the immune response to SARS-CoV-2, is where the repertoires were released. The samples were drawn from two sources: the first 160 participants of the ongoing ImmuneRACE study, and 1,254 subjects contributed by 6 global collaborators. Overall results and qualifications from the work: How much clinical and demographic metadata was included differed by source and by participant, and the metadata was provided uncurated.

Note on this clone: Its antigen has not been determined. One base away there is no much larger clone; base qualities are not given.

The CDR3 measures 13 amino acids from cysteine to phenylalanine. CDR3 DNA only is kept here, 39 bases in frame from base 1. The junction shows trimming of 4 bases on V and 0 bases on J, plus 9 bases between the germline ends. Based on the germline V gene, the CDR1 and CDR2 sequences are SQVTM and ANQGSEA. Whole blood was collected in K2EDTA tubes by collaborating institutions according to the institutions' own protocols. Collaborator samples were shipped for TCRbeta analysis as frozen whole blood, isolated PBMCs, or DNA extracted from either sample type. TCRbeta CDR3 regions were amplified from genomic DNA by means of the immunoSEQ Assay, a bias-controlled multiplex PCR. The study's processing was this. The number of nucleated cells in each sample was estimated from the amplification of reference gene primers within the assay. To quantify the absolute abundance of each unique TCRbeta CDR3 rearrangement, sequence reads were collapsed and filtered. For each sample, productive Simpson clonality was calculated as the square root of Simpson's diversity index over productive rearrangements. TCRdb holds this immuneACCESS table with in-frame rearrangements only. Some clones are missing; in checked studies, unresolved V genes explain under half, and the rest has no known cause. The V and J calls and clone size were taken over from that table, and D and trimming were inferred from the DNA. Recorded for this sample are 120,000 or so clones; about 85% of them occurred a single time. The ten largest clones add up to around 11% of the sample.

This sequence was found in a man aged 55 to 70 with acute or convalescent COVID-19. This receptor chain uses TRBV29-1 and TRBJ1-1, and possibly TRBD1, on 6 matching bases. Sequencing was carried out using peripheral blood. The DNA is TGCAGCGTTGCCAGGGGCTTGAACACTGAAGCTTTCTTT. Its translation is CSVARGLNTEAFF.